This is a list of T cell receptor beta chains from one sample in a study of blood T cell repertoires in COVID-19. The assay was immunoSEQ multiplex PCR, and TCRdb's table has in-frame clones only and misses some. The table has just under 350,000 clones, 88% seen once. Sequencing was performed on peripheral blood. These receptors all come from a woman in her seventies with COVID-19, enrolled during active disease. The CDR3 runs from the conserved cysteine through the conserved F or W. A D gene is named only where the DNA matches it firmly. Some rows mark clone size as missing; the rest say once, few, many or name a class of expanded clone.

>TRBV5-1|.|.|TRBJ2-2
CASSFGTVNTGELFF
TGCGCCAGCAGCTTCGGAACAGTGAACACCGGGGAGCTGTTTTTT
>TRBV20-1|.|.|TRBJ2-7
CSAQTSGQYF
TGCAGTGCCCAAACGTCAGGGCAGTACTTC
>TRBV27|.|.|TRBJ1-5
CASSLRWAENQPQHF
TGTGCCAGCAGTTTACGGTGGGCAGAAAATCAGCCCCAGCATTTT
>TRBV9|TRBD1|.|TRBJ1-2
CASSVDGTAFYGYTF
TGTGCCAGCAGCGTAGATGGGACAGCCTTCTATGGCTACACCTTC
>TRBV10-3|.|.|TRBJ1-2
CAISGGPTGSGYGYTF
TGTGCCATCAGTGGGGGTCCCACAGGGTCCGGGTATGGCTACACCTTC
>TRBV7-9|TRBD2|.|TRBJ2-5
CASTPGLGPRETQYF
TGTGCCAGCACCCCGGGACTAGGGCCCAGAGAGACCCAGTACTTC
>TRBV5-1|TRBD1|.|TRBJ1-6
CASSFLSPDRGVNSPLHF
TGCGCCAGCAGCTTCTTATCCCCTGACAGGGGAGTAAATTCACCCCTCCACTTT
>TRBV7-9|.|few|TRBJ1-2
CASSSSAPLDGYTF
TGTGCCAGCAGCTCTTCCGCGCCGTTGGATGGCTACACCTTC
>TRBV11-2|TRBD2|.|TRBJ2-3
CASSFGTSFGDTQYF
TGTGCCAGCAGCTTTGGGACTAGCTTTGGCGATACGCAGTATTTT
>TRBV27|TRBD1|.|TRBJ2-5
CASSSRTGGGSGTQYF
TGTGCCAGCAGTTCCAGGACAGGGGGCGGTTCAGGGACCCAGTACTTC
>TRBV18|TRBD1|.|TRBJ1-5
CASSPNRGNQPQHF
TGTGCCAGCTCACCCAACAGGGGGAATCAGCCCCAGCATTTT
>TRBV9|TRBD2|.|TRBJ2-3
CASNERGASTDTQYF
TGTGCCAGCAACGAGCGGGGGGCAAGCACAGATACGCAGTATTTT
>TRBV5-6|.|.|TRBJ1-5
CASSLGDQPQHF
TGTGCCAGCAGCTTGGGCGATCAGCCCCAGCATTTT
>TRBV13|TRBD2|.|TRBJ2-7
CASSFSGGASYEQYF
TGTGCCAGCAGCTTTAGCGGGGGGGCCTCCTACGAGCAGTACTTC
>TRBV7-8|.|.|TRBJ2-5
CASSLVLGEETQYF
TGTGCCAGCAGCTTAGTGTTAGGGGAAGAGACCCAGTACTTC
>TRBV6-5|TRBD1|.|TRBJ2-1
CASSRTGGLNEQFF
TGTGCCAGCAGTAGGACAGGGGGCCTGAATGAGCAGTTCTTC
>TRBV12-3/TRBV12-4|TRBD1|.|TRBJ1-2
CASSNSGGWGYTF
TGTGCCAGCAGTAATTCAGGGGGCTGGGGCTACACCTTC
>TRBV29-1|TRBD2|.|TRBJ2-5
CSVLGLAGKETQYF
TGCAGCGTCCTTGGACTAGCGGGTAAAGAGACCCAGTACTTC
>TRBV29-1|.|.|TRBJ1-1
CSVHRTALNTEAFF
TGCAGCGTTCACCGGACAGCTCTGAACACTGAAGCTTTCTTT
>TRBV19|.|.|TRBJ1-2
CASSSRAYGYTF
TGTGCCAGTAGTAGCAGGGCCTATGGCTACACCTTC
>TRBV25-1|.|.|TRBJ1-2
CASSDYRVSGYTF
TGTGCCAGCAGTGATTACAGGGTTTCCGGCTACACCTTC
>TRBV10-3|TRBD1|once|TRBJ1-1
CATNPRGRTDTEAFF
TGTGCCACCAACCCAAGGGGGCGCACGGACACTGAAGCTTTCTTT
>TRBV13|.|.|TRBJ1-6
CASSWGGRTSPLHF
TGTGCCAGCAGCTGGGGCGGGAGGACTTCACCCCTCCACTTT
>TRBV9|.|.|TRBJ1-4
CASSPTGGGLNSEKLFF
TGTGCCAGCAGCCCTACGGGCGGGGGACTGAACAGTGAAAAACTGTTTTTT
>TRBV29-1|.|once|TRBJ1-1
CSVMAGPNTEAFF
TGCAGCGTGATGGCAGGGCCAAACACTGAAGCTTTCTTT
>TRBV7-2|TRBD1|.|TRBJ2-4
CASSSTGALAKNIQYF
TGTGCCAGCAGCTCGACAGGGGCCCTAGCCAAAAACATTCAGTACTTC
>TRBV10-3|.|.|TRBJ1-1
CAISDAGRAFF
TGTGCCATCAGTGACGCAGGGCGAGCTTTCTTT
>TRBV2|TRBD1|.|TRBJ1-1
CAKYLGDRRTEAFF
TGTGCCAAATACCTAGGGGACAGGAGGACTGAAGCTTTCTTT
>TRBV11-2|.|once|TRBJ2-5
CASSFYDLAQETQYF
TGTGCCAGCAGCTTCTACGATCTAGCGCAAGAGACCCAGTACTTC
>TRBV5-1|.|.|TRBJ1-2
CASSPGHPVDYGYTF
TGCGCCAGCAGCCCGGGACACCCTGTCGACTATGGCTACACCTTC
>TRBV5-1|.|.|TRBJ1-1
CASSLASNTEAFF
TGCGCCAGCAGCTTGGCCAGTAACACTGAAGCTTTCTTT
>TRBV24-1|TRBD1|.|TRBJ1-4
CATSELGGFGTGVVNEKLFF
TGTGCCACCAGTGAGCTGGGCGGTTTTGGGACAGGGGTGGTAAATGAAAAACTGTTTTTT
>TRBV28|.|.|TRBJ1-1
CASSLREGRDTEAFF
TGTGCCAGCAGTCTCCGGGAGGGACGAGATACTGAAGCTTTCTTT
>TRBV7-9|TRBD1|.|TRBJ2-5
CASSLAGTGRETQYF
TGTGCCAGCAGCTTAGCCGGGACAGGGCGGGAGACCCAGTACTTC
>TRBV13|.|.|TRBJ2-7
CASSLGGFEQYF
TGTGCCAGCAGCTTGGGCGGGTTCGAGCAGTACTTC
>TRBV19|TRBD1|.|TRBJ2-7
CASSIGVTGGEQYF
TGTGCCAGTAGTATCGGAGTGACAGGGGGAGAGCAGTACTTC
>TRBV19|TRBD1|.|TRBJ2-5
CASSITGTGDPETQYF
TGTGCCAGTAGTATCACCGGGACAGGGGACCCAGAGACCCAGTACTTC
>TRBV9|TRBD2|.|TRBJ2-1
CASSGGTSGGYNEQFF
TGTGCCAGCAGCGGAGGGACTAGCGGGGGATACAATGAGCAGTTCTTC
>TRBV11-2|TRBD2|.|TRBJ2-7
CASSPEASGGLHEQYF
TGTGCCAGCAGCCCTGAGGCTAGCGGGGGACTACACGAGCAGTACTTC
>TRBV6-2/TRBV6-3|TRBD2|.|TRBJ2-1
CASSFGRGGQDEQFF
TGTGCCAGCAGTTTCGGGCGGGGGGGCCAGGATGAGCAGTTCTTC
>TRBV9|.|.|TRBJ2-2
CASSAPKALTSGNTGELFF
TGTGCCAGCAGCGCCCCCAAGGCATTGACGAGCGGGAACACCGGGGAGCTGTTTTTT
>TRBV6-5|.|.|TRBJ2-5
CATLRRDSQETQYF
TGTGCCACCCTGAGAAGGGACTCACAAGAGACCCAGTACTTC
>TRBV5-1|.|.|TRBJ1-1
CASSLMDTNTEAFF
TGCGCCAGCAGCTTGATGGACACGAACACTGAAGCTTTCTTT
>TRBV9|TRBD1|.|TRBJ1-1
CASSVEPGGTEAFF
TGTGCCAGCAGCGTAGAACCAGGGGGAACTGAAGCTTTCTTT
>TRBV6-1|.|.|TRBJ1-1
CASSELLGSTEAFF
TGTGCCAGCAGTGAACTGCTAGGGAGCACTGAAGCTTTCTTT
>TRBV19|TRBD1|.|TRBJ1-1
CASSPPRGLQRGTEAFF
TGTGCCAGTAGCCCACCCAGGGGGCTGCAAAGGGGGACTGAAGCTTTCTTT
>TRBV6-2/TRBV6-3|.|.|TRBJ2-7
CASSYTGNYEQYF
TGTGCCAGCAGTTACACAGGTAACTACGAGCAGTACTTC
>TRBV4-1|.|.|TRBJ1-1
CASSREEYTEAFF
TGCGCCAGCAGCAGAGAGGAGTACACTGAAGCTTTCTTT
>TRBV2|.|.|TRBJ1-3
CATTGTSGNTIYF
TGTGCCACGACAGGTACCTCTGGAAACACCATATATTTT
>TRBV10-2|.|.|TRBJ1-5
CASSGPSRVGNQPQHF
TGCGCCAGCAGTGGGCCCTCGAGGGTTGGCAATCAGCCCCAGCATTTT
>TRBV30|.|.|TRBJ2-3
CAWRGVDTQYF
TGTGCCTGGAGAGGAGTAGATACGCAGTATTTT
>TRBV30|.|.|TRBJ1-5
CAWSVEGQPQHF
TGTGCCTGGAGTGTAGAGGGTCAGCCCCAGCATTTT
>TRBV12-3/TRBV12-4|.|.|TRBJ2-3
CASRRGSTDTQYF
TGTGCCAGCCGCCGGGGTAGCACAGATACGCAGTATTTT
>TRBV9|.|few|TRBJ1-1
CASSGGSAEAFF
TGTGCCAGCAGCGGGGGCAGCGCTGAAGCTTTCTTT
>TRBV27|.|.|TRBJ2-2
CASNGNTGELFF
TGTGCCAGCAACGGTAACACCGGGGAGCTGTTTTTT
>TRBV6-1|TRBD2|few|TRBJ2-1
CASSEGLWSGGLNEQFF
TGTGCCAGCAGTGAAGGGCTGTGGAGCGGGGGTTTAAATGAGCAGTTCTTC
>TRBV10-2|TRBD1|.|TRBJ2-2
CASLGQAGELFF
TGCGCCAGCCTAGGACAGGCGGGGGAGCTGTTTTTT
>TRBV7-2|TRBD1|.|TRBJ1-1
CASSPPGQGMEAFF
TGTGCCAGCAGCCCGCCGGGACAGGGGATGGAAGCTTTCTTT
>TRBV19|.|.|TRBJ1-1
CASRLTGGPTEAFF
TGTGCCAGTAGATTGACAGGAGGACCCACTGAAGCTTTCTTT